The present TCR beta chain was sequenced within a study of blood T cell repertoires in COVID-19. Sequenced by immunoSEQ multiplex PCR; TCRdb stores in-frame clones only, minus some. Of some 270,000 clones listed, 70% to 90% are singletons. Trimming left V 0 bases short and J 5 bases short, with 14 bases between. The CDR3 spans 16 residues. CDR1 and CDR2 from the germline V gene are SGDLS and YYNGEE. The source is a woman aged 65 to 85 with acute or convalescent COVID-19. The sequencing sample was made of peripheral blood. The genes are TRBV9 and TRBJ2-2, with TRBD1 as a possible D gene (5 bases). The CDR3 DNA follows: TGTGCCAGCAGCGTAGGAGCAGGGTTAAGGACCGGGGAGCTGTTTTTT. It yields the protein CASSVGAGLRTGELFF.